A selection of T cell receptor beta chains follows, all from one sample in a study of T cell responses to AZD1222 COVID-19 vaccine. Method: immunoSEQ multiplex PCR; TCRdb's copy keeps in-frame clones and lacks some. The sample yields 110,000 or so clones, more than 75% seen once. Source: peripheral blood, taken 28 days after the second AZD1222 dose. Receptor source: an adult who received the AZD1222 COVID-19 vaccine. Both conserved end residues are part of each CDR3. The D gene is left open where the match is weak. Part of the rows lack a size; the others show once, few, many or a class for expanded clones.

cdr3_aa cdr3_nt j_call d_call clone_size v_call
CASSGWGGYGYTF TGTGCCAGCAGTGGTTGGGGGGGGTATGGCTACACCTTC TRBJ1-2 . . TRBV5-7
CASSQAEGVSDSPLHF TGTGCCAGCAGCCAAGCTGAAGGGGTGAGCGATTCACCCCTCCACTTT TRBJ1-6 . . TRBV4-2
CASSLPPGPSGNTIYF TGTGCCAGCAGCTTACCCCCTGGACCTTCTGGAAACACCATATATTTT TRBJ1-3 . . TRBV7-3
CASGLPLSMGTEAFF TGTGCTAGTGGTTTGCCCCTTTCTATGGGGACTGAAGCTTTCTTT TRBJ1-1 . once TRBV12-5
CASRHGTSGNDEQFF TGTGCCAGTAGACATGGGACTAGCGGAAACGATGAGCAGTTCTTC TRBJ2-1 TRBD2 . TRBV19
CASSLSPIPNYGHTF TGTGCCAGCAGCTTGAGTCCTATACCTAACTATGGCCACACCTTC TRBJ1-2 . . TRBV7-3
CASSLSMGSGIVYEQYF TGTGCCAGCAGTTTATCGATGGGGAGCGGGATCGTCTACGAGCAGTACTTC TRBJ2-7 TRBD2 . TRBV27
CASSWAKQGHQPQHF TGTGCCAGCAGTTGGGCCAAACAGGGGCATCAGCCCCAGCATTTT TRBJ1-5 TRBD1 . TRBV28
CASSLNTGVNQPQHF TGTGCCAGCAGCTTAAATACAGGGGTGAATCAGCCCCAGCATTTT TRBJ1-5 TRBD1 . TRBV7-3
CASSPLGGADNSPLHF TGCGCCAGCAGCCCCCTGGGTGGGGCCGATAATTCACCCCTCCACTTT TRBJ1-6 . . TRBV4-3
CAWSVWTSNQPQHF TGTGCCTGGAGTGTTTGGACTAGCAATCAGCCCCAGCATTTT TRBJ1-5 . . TRBV30
CASSPTGVEKLFF TGTGCCAGCAGCCCGACAGGGGTAGAAAAACTGTTTTTT TRBJ1-4 TRBD1 . TRBV7-9
CASRADTNYGYTF TGTGCCAGCAGGGCGGACACGAACTATGGCTACACCTTC TRBJ1-2 . . TRBV6-4
CASSDRMSANEQFF TGTGCCAGCAGTGACCGCATGTCTGCCAATGAGCAGTTCTTC TRBJ2-1 . . TRBV6-4
CASSLGGVRGIWYGYTF TGTGCCAGCAGCTTAGGGGGGGTCCGAGGGATATGGTATGGCTACACCTTC TRBJ1-2 . . TRBV7-2
CASSLSSSYNSPLHF TGTGCCAGCAGTTTATCGTCCTCCTATAATTCACCCCTCCACTTT TRBJ1-6 . . TRBV28
CASSFSSYYEQYF TGTGCCAGCAGCTTCAGTAGTTACTACGAGCAGTACTTC TRBJ2-7 . . TRBV7-2
CAWSVRVPNYGYTF TGTGCCTGGAGTGTAAGGGTACCTAACTATGGCTACACCTTC TRBJ1-2 . . TRBV30
CASGQAYEQYF TGTGCTAGTGGGCAGGCCTACGAGCAGTACTTC TRBJ2-7 . . TRBV12-5
CASSQELSIAVAEAFF TGTGCCAGCAGCCAAGAATTATCCATCGCAGTCGCTGAAGCTTTCTTT TRBJ1-1 . . TRBV3-1/TRBV3-2
CASSYGGQPQHF TGTGCCAGCAGTTATGGGGGGCAGCCCCAGCATTTT TRBJ1-5 . . TRBV6-6
CASRSGASRDSNQPQHF TGCGCCAGCAGGTCCGGGGCCTCCCGTGATAGCAATCAGCCCCAGCATTTT TRBJ1-5 . . TRBV5-1
CSVEGDRVYEQYF TGCAGCGTTGAGGGCGACAGAGTCTACGAGCAGTACTTC TRBJ2-7 . . TRBV29-1
CASSEEGGPSDTQYF TGTGCCAGCAGTGAGGAGGGAGGGCCATCAGATACGCAGTATTTT TRBJ2-3 TRBD2 . TRBV2
CASSRLAGGFSYEQYF TGTGCCAGCAGTAGACTAGCGGGAGGTTTCTCCTACGAGCAGTACTTC TRBJ2-7 TRBD2 . TRBV6-2/TRBV6-3
CASSQGDREERYEQYF TGCGCCAGCAGCCAAGGGGACAGGGAAGAGAGATACGAGCAGTACTTC TRBJ2-7 TRBD1 . TRBV4-1
CASSLALRQGYNQPQHF TGTGCCAGCAGCTTAGCATTACGACAGGGTTATAATCAGCCCCAGCATTTT TRBJ1-5 TRBD1 . TRBV7-2
CASSQTGTETQYF TGTGCCAGCAGTCAGACGGGAACGGAGACCCAGTACTTC TRBJ2-5 . . TRBV6-5
CASSQGQGNSGANVLTF TGCGCCAGCAGCCAAGGACAAGGGAACTCTGGGGCCAACGTCCTGACTTTC TRBJ2-6 . . TRBV4-1
CASSVSNSGTDTQYF TGTGCCAGCAGCGTAAGTAACTCCGGCACAGATACGCAGTATTTT TRBJ2-3 . . TRBV9
CASLGLPYTGELFF TGTGCCAGCCTTGGGCTACCTTACACCGGGGAGCTGTTTTTT TRBJ2-2 . . TRBV19
CASSRGLAGASGGDTGELFF TGTGCCAGCAGCCGAGGACTAGCGGGGGCCAGTGGGGGTGACACCGGGGAGCTGTTTTTT TRBJ2-2 TRBD2 . TRBV9
CASSQEGTEAGTIQYF TGTGCCAGCAGCCAAGAGGGGACAGAAGCGGGGACCATTCAGTACTTC TRBJ2-4 . . TRBV4-2
CASGRVSYEQYF TGTGCCAGCGGCAGGGTTTCCTACGAGCAGTACTTC TRBJ2-7 . . TRBV12-3/TRBV12-4
CASSLQGYGQPQHF TGTGCCAGCAGCCTACAGGGTTACGGTCAGCCCCAGCATTTT TRBJ1-5 . . TRBV27
CASSLVVNEQYF TGCGCCAGCAGCTTGGTGGTTAACGAGCAGTACTTC TRBJ2-7 . . TRBV5-1
CASSQEAPGATDTQYF TGCGCCAGCAGCCAAGAGGCACCAGGCGCAACAGATACGCAGTATTTT TRBJ2-3 . once TRBV4-1
CASRGYNSPLHF TGTGCCAGCAGAGGGTATAATTCACCCCTCCACTTT TRBJ1-6 . . TRBV7-3
CASKGGRRGGELFF TGTGCCAGCAAGGGCGGGAGAAGAGGCGGGGAGCTGTTTTTT TRBJ2-2 TRBD2 . TRBV28
CASSLYSYNEQFF TGTGCCAGCAGTTTATACTCCTACAATGAGCAGTTCTTC TRBJ2-1 . . TRBV12-3/TRBV12-4
CASSVGSTSNEKLFF TGTGCCAGCAGCGTAGGGAGCACCTCTAATGAAAAACTGTTTTTT TRBJ1-4 . . TRBV9
CASSQIGESLDTQYF TGTGCCAGCAGCCAAATCGGGGAGTCTTTAGATACGCAGTATTTT TRBJ2-3 . . TRBV7-8
CSVEDRRGTDTQYF TGCAGCGTTGAAGATCGTCGGGGCACAGATACGCAGTATTTT TRBJ2-3 . . TRBV29-1
CASSENRDLTYNEQFF TGTGCCAGTAGTGAAAACCGGGACCTTACCTACAATGAGCAGTTCTTC TRBJ2-1 . . TRBV19
CASSLAIWVQNTEAFF TGCGCCAGCAGCTTGGCGATTTGGGTACAGAACACTGAAGCTTTCTTT TRBJ1-1 . few TRBV5-1
CAWSVDRSLHF TGTGCCTGGAGTGTAGACAGATCACTCCACTTT TRBJ1-6 . . TRBV30
CASSLFRALQGNTIYF TGTGCCAGCAGCCTGTTCCGGGCCTTGCAGGGAAACACCATATATTTT TRBJ1-3 . . TRBV5-6
CASSIGAGLEKLFF TGTGCCAGTAGTATCGGAGCAGGGCTTGAAAAACTGTTTTTT TRBJ1-4 . . TRBV19
CASSGSGANVLTF TGTGCCAGCAGCGGGTCTGGGGCCAACGTCCTGACTTTC TRBJ2-6 . . TRBV7-3
CASSLWAGGSYGYTF TGTGCCAGCAGCCTGTGGGCAGGGGGCTCCTATGGCTACACCTTC TRBJ1-2 TRBD1 once TRBV6-2/TRBV6-3
CASSKTSGGYNNEQFF TGTGCCAGCAGTAAGACTAGCGGGGGATATAACAATGAGCAGTTCTTC TRBJ2-1 TRBD2 . TRBV7-2
CASSVGGSGANVLTF TGTGCCAGCAGCGTAGGCGGTTCTGGGGCCAACGTCCTGACTTTC TRBJ2-6 . . TRBV9
CASSLYTPGPYGNTIYF TGTGCCAGCAGTTTATATACCCCCGGGCCCTATGGAAACACCATATATTTT TRBJ1-3 . . TRBV28
CASSQGGTTSYEQYF TGTGCCAGCAGCCAAGGGGGGACTACCTCCTACGAGCAGTACTTC TRBJ2-7 TRBD2 once TRBV3-1/TRBV3-2
CASSLVFGRGTDEQYF TGTGCCAGCAGCTTAGTTTTCGGGAGGGGTACTGACGAGCAGTACTTC TRBJ2-7 TRBD2 once TRBV7-9
CASSRKGHANTGELFF TGTGCCAGCAGCCGGAAGGGCCACGCGAACACCGGGGAGCTGTTTTTT TRBJ2-2 . . TRBV7-9
CASSASGGLTDTQYF TGTGCCAGCAGTGCTAGCGGGGGGCTCACGGATACGCAGTATTTT TRBJ2-3 TRBD2 . TRBV25-1
CASSPGMYRVGYGYTF TGTGCCAGCAGCCCAGGGATGTATAGAGTCGGCTATGGCTACACCTTC TRBJ1-2 . . TRBV7-9
CASSFGQGEDEQYF TGTGCCAGCAGCTTCGGACAGGGGGAGGACGAGCAGTACTTC TRBJ2-7 TRBD1 . TRBV5-6